This is a list of T cell receptor beta chains from one sample in a study of blood T cell repertoires in COVID-19. Clones were sequenced by immunoSEQ multiplex PCR, and TCRdb holds only the in-frame ones, with some missing. Of more than 300,000 clones in the sample, 90% were seen once. What was sequenced was PBMCs or T cells enriched from blood (not recorded which). The receptors here all came from a woman younger than 45 who had been exposed to COVID-19. Each CDR3 is given with its conserved first and last residue. The D gene is left open where the match is weak. Only some rows state a clone size, as once, few, many or a class for expanded clones.

V	size	J	D	DNA	CDR3
TRBV28	.	TRBJ2-3	TRBD2	TGTGCCAGCAGTTTACGCCTAGCGGGGAAAGCAGATACGCAGTATTTT	CASSLRLAGKADTQYF
TRBV7-8	.	TRBJ2-7	TRBD2	TGTGCCAGCAGCTTACTAGCGGGTCTCTACGAGCAGTACTTC	CASSLLAGLYEQYF
TRBV7-9	.	TRBJ1-1	TRBD1	TGTGCCAGCAGACCGACGGGACAGGGGACTGAAGCTTTCTTT	CASRPTGQGTEAFF
TRBV28	.	TRBJ1-3	.	TGTGCCAGCAGTTTAAGTGACACTGGAAACACCATATATTTT	CASSLSDTGNTIYF
TRBV15	.	TRBJ1-6	.	TGTGCCACCAGCGGAACCGTGGGGAGAAATTCACCCCTCCACTTT	CATSGTVGRNSPLHF
TRBV6-5	.	TRBJ1-2	.	TGTGCCAGCAGTCGGTACCGGAGCGGCTACACCTTC	CASSRYRSGYTF
TRBV20-1	.	TRBJ2-7	TRBD1	TGCAGTGCTAGTCTTTTCGGACAGGGGAGGAGGTACGAGCAGTACTTC	CSASLFGQGRRYEQYF
TRBV30	.	TRBJ1-5	.	TGTGCCTGGAATGAGTATAGCAATCAGCCCCAGCATTTT	CAWNEYSNQPQHF
TRBV5-6	.	TRBJ1-2	TRBD1	TGTGCCAGCAGCTCAATCAAGGACAGGATAGGGCTTTATGGCTACACCTTC	CASSSIKDRIGLYGYTF
TRBV21-1	.	TRBJ1-4	.	TGTGCCAGCAGCCTTTCTTCAGGGGGCAGAGATAATGAAAAACTGTTTTTT	CASSLSSGGRDNEKLFF
TRBV7-2	.	TRBJ1-1	.	TGTGCCAGCAGCCTCACCGGGTACACTGAAGCTTTCTTT	CASSLTGYTEAFF
TRBV7-9	.	TRBJ2-3	.	TGTGCCAGCAGCTTAGCTGCGGGGAGCACAGATACGCAGTATTTT	CASSLAAGSTDTQYF
TRBV2	.	TRBJ2-2	.	TGTGCCAGCAGTGGCACGGGATCCGCGGGCGGGGAGCTGTTTTTT	CASSGTGSAGGELFF
TRBV11-2	.	TRBJ2-5	.	TGTGCCAGCAGCTTAGATGCGGGAAGGGAGACCCAGTACTTC	CASSLDAGRETQYF
TRBV4-1	.	TRBJ1-4	TRBD1	TGCGCCAGCAGCCAGACGCATCGTGGGACAGGAGGCGAAAAACTGTTTTTT	CASSQTHRGTGGEKLFF
TRBV3-1/TRBV3-2	.	TRBJ2-1	TRBD2	TGTGCCAGCAGCATAGCGGGGGCCCTCTACAATGAGCAGTTCTTC	CASSIAGALYNEQFF
TRBV4-3	.	TRBJ2-7	.	TGCGCCAGCAGCCAAGGGCTAGGTCGATTCGAGCAGTACTTC	CASSQGLGRFEQYF
TRBV7-2	.	TRBJ2-5	.	TGTGCCAGCAGCTTAGGTTCTAGGGAGACCCAGTACTTC	CASSLGSRETQYF
TRBV19	.	TRBJ2-7	.	TGTGCCAGTAGACTCCGGGACACCGACTCCTACGAGCAGTACTTC	CASRLRDTDSYEQYF
TRBV7-6	.	TRBJ1-1	.	TGTGCCAGCAGCCCGGGGGGGGGATTCACTGAAGCTTTCTTT	CASSPGGGFTEAFF
TRBV2	.	TRBJ2-5	.	TGTGCCAGCAGCGCTGGCGGGGAAGAGACCCAGTACTTC	CASSAGGEETQYF
TRBV18	few	TRBJ2-7	TRBD1	TGTGCCAGCTCACAGCAGGGGGCTAGCGAGCAGTACTTC	CASSQQGASEQYF
TRBV7-2	.	TRBJ1-3	TRBD1	TGTGCCAGCAGCTCGGGACAGGGGCGGACAAACACCATATATTTT	CASSSGQGRTNTIYF
TRBV7-9	.	TRBJ2-7	.	TGTGCCAGCAGGCACCCGACAGGGAGGTTCTACGAGCAGTACTTC	CASRHPTGRFYEQYF
TRBV7-8	.	TRBJ1-2	TRBD1	TGTGCCAGCAGCTTAGTAATTCGAGGGGGCGACTATGGCTACACCTTC	CASSLVIRGGDYGYTF
TRBV27	.	TRBJ1-1	.	TGTGCCAGCAGTTTTTTTCTAAGGCCTGGTGTCGGGGACACTGAAGCTTTCTTT	CASSFFLRPGVGDTEAFF
TRBV14	many	TRBJ2-7	.	TGTGCCAGCAGCCAAGTTAGAGTATTTAACTACGAGCAGTACTTC	CASSQVRVFNYEQYF
TRBV24-1	.	TRBJ2-5	.	TGTGCGATCCTACGCCGGCACGTGGGGGCTGGCGAGACCCAGTACTTC	CAILRRHVGAGETQYF
TRBV7-3	.	TRBJ2-5	.	TGTGCCAGCAGCTTAGTCCGGGGGGAGACCCAGTACTTC	CASSLVRGETQYF
TRBV2	.	TRBJ2-1	.	TGTGCCAGCAATGGGGCTGTCCCTAACAATGAGCAGTTCTTC	CASNGAVPNNEQFF
TRBV30	.	TRBJ1-1	TRBD1	TGTGCCTGGAGTAGAGCGGACAGGGGAGGTGAAGCTTTCTTT	CAWSRADRGGEAFF
TRBV11-2	.	TRBJ1-4	.	TGTGCCAGCAGTTGGACTGCAACTAATGAAAAACTGTTTTTT	CASSWTATNEKLFF
TRBV10-2	.	TRBJ1-1	.	TGCGCCAGCAGTGCGCCTAGAGGGTCCACTGAAGCTTTCTTT	CASSAPRGSTEAFF
TRBV18	.	TRBJ1-2	.	TGTGCCAGCTCACCTCGCGACAGCCCTTTCTATGGCTACACCTTC	CASSPRDSPFYGYTF
TRBV24-1	.	TRBJ1-1	TRBD1	TGTGCCACCAGGCCCCGGGACAGGGGGGCTGAAGCTTTCTTT	CATRPRDRGAEAFF
TRBV18	.	TRBJ1-2	TRBD1	TGTGCCAGCCTGGACCATCGGCTTGGACAGGTCCCAGGTGGTGGCTACACCTTC	CASLDHRLGQVPGGGYTF
TRBV19	.	TRBJ1-2	.	TGTGCCAGTAGTATTTGGACAGTTAGAGAGTATGGCTACACCTTC	CASSIWTVREYGYTF
TRBV12-3/TRBV12-4	.	TRBJ2-1	.	TGTGCCAGCAGCCCAGAATACAATGAGCAGTTCTTC	CASSPEYNEQFF
TRBV20-1	once	TRBJ2-1	.	TGCAGTGCTGGCGGGACAGTGCAATTCTTC	CSAGGTVQFF
TRBV4-1	.	TRBJ2-5	TRBD2	TGCGCCAGCAGCCAAGTTGTTCCACTAGCGGGGGGAGAGACCCAGTACTTC	CASSQVVPLAGGETQYF
TRBV4-1	.	TRBJ2-3	TRBD2	TGCGCCAGCAGCCGGCTAGCGGGGGAGGGAGATACGCAGTATTTT	CASSRLAGEGDTQYF